The clone carrying this T cell receptor (beta chain) was recorded a few times. Its antigen is still unknown. In germline, CDR1 is DFQATT, CDR2 SNEGSKA (reference sequence). V was clipped by 6 bases and J by 1 base; unmatched bases: 14. This CDR3 contains 16 residues. These data belong to a study of blood T cells in healthy people across ages. About the research overall: About one barcoded TCR beta cDNA was captured per two T cells. Study-wide results and caveats: Across samples, TCR beta diversity tracked strongly with naive T cell percentage.

Donors ranged from about 6 to 95 years old and were healthy Caucasians in Russia. The study isolated at least 6.5 million PBMCs from each sample. Using a J-beta primer mix together with a sample-barcoded 5' primer, a second PCR was run for roughly 6 to 12 cycles. TCRdb recomputed calls from the 5' RACE reads with MiXCR, one row per CDR3 protein. Of about 650,000 distinct CDR3 sequences listed, about 51% were seen once; the top ten hold about 14%. The sample taken for sequencing was blood. This chain links TRBV20-1 with TRBJ1-1, with 7 bases that match TRBD1. The TCR comes from a woman older than 75 in good health. In DNA, the CDR3 is TGCAGTGCCAACCTCCCGGGACAGCCAAAGAACACTGAAGCTTTCTTT. It translates to CSANLPGQPKNTEAFF.